This TCR beta chain was identified in a study of cytomegalovirus exposure and HLA in healthy donors. Germline CDR1 reads MNHEY; CDR2 reads SMNVEV (reference sequence). The CDR3 sequence is 16 residues long. Trimming took 5 bases from V and 4 from J; bases not matched to a gene: 11. 60 Vbeta and 13 Jbeta primers were used in PCR. Using immunoSEQ multiplex PCR, the repertoire was profiled, and TCRdb retains in-frame clones only, with some absent. The sample consists of 100,000 or so clones, roughly 76% of them appearing once. The origin of this receptor is a middle-aged man in good health and CMV-seronegative. The V call is TRBV27, the J call TRBJ2-1; 7 positions agree with TRBD1. Sequences were obtained from PBMCs. The DNA for the CDR3 is TGTGCCAGCAGTGGCACCGGGACAGTGATATACAATGAGCAGTTCTTC. As protein: CASSGTGTVIYNEQFF.